This entry lists 22 T cell receptor beta chains sequenced from one sample in a study of CD8 T cells in Susac syndrome. The authors reverse transcribed roughly 0.5 to 1 ug RNA with random hexamers. TCRdb called the immunoSEQ multiplex PCR reads again in MiXCR, with one record for every CDR3 protein. The repertoire has 130,000 to 150,000 distinct CDR3 sequences, 94% of them found once; the top ten carry roughly 0.27%. Specimen: CD8+ T cells from PBMCs. The source of these receptors is a human donor in good health.

The rearrangement joins TRBV2 to TRBJ1-5, with TRBD1 matching 8 bases. The CDR3 sequence is 12 residues long. CDR1 and CDR2 from the germline V gene are SNHLY and FYNNEI. J gave up 4 bases and V 9 bases, and 2 bases lay outside the gene matches. The CDR3 DNA reads TGTGCCAGTGGGACAGGAAATCAGCCCCAGCATTTT. Protein: CASGTGNQPQHF.

CDR3 bases: TGTGCCAGCAGCTTGGGACAGCCCCATCAGCCCCAGCATTTT. It translates to CASSLGQPHQPQHF. V and J are TRBV7-9 and TRBJ1-5, with 7 nucleotides matching TRBD1. Germline V CDR1 and CDR2: SEHNR, FQNEAQ (reference sequence). V dropped 3 bases and J dropped 5; count of bases not matched to a gene: 4. This CDR3 is built from 14 residues.

The chain has TRBV14 and TRBJ1-5; D call uncertain. The germline V gene has CDR1 SGHDN and CDR2 FVKESK. V was shortened by 1 base and J by 3 bases, with 10 bases between the two germline ends. CDR3 length: 15 residues. CDR3 region: CASSQVVGPNQPQHF. CDR3 coding DNA: TGTGCCAGCAGCCAAGTGGTAGGTCCCAATCAGCCCCAGCATTTT.

This rearrangement joins TRBV7-9 to TRBJ2-5; D not certain. The CDR3 totals 11 residues. The ends were cut back, 1 base at V and 7 bases at J, with 4 bases in the middle. CDR1 and CDR2 (germline): SEHNR, FQNEAQ (reference sequence). CDR3 residues: CASSLEGTQYF. CDR3 coding DNA: TGTGCCAGCAGCTTAGAGGGGACCCAGTACTTC. Combining the CDR3 with reference TRBV7-9 and TRBJ2-5 gives the whole variable domain DTGVSQNPRHKITKRGQNVTFRCDPISEHNRLYWYRQTLGQGPEFLTYFQNEAQLEKSRLLSDRFSAERPKGSFSTLEIQRTEQGDSAMYLCASSLEGTQYFGPGTRLLVL.

This chain uses TRBV25-1 with TRBJ2-2, with no clear D. The ends were cut back, 7 bases at V and 4 bases at J, with 10 bases in the middle. CDR3 size: 13 residues. Per germline, CDR1 MGHDK and CDR2 SYGVNS. The CDR3: CASNGNGTGELFF. CDR3 coding DNA: TGTGCCAGCAACGGTAACGGCACCGGGGAGCTGTTTTTT. The whole variable domain, remainder taken from reference TRBV25-1 and TRBJ2-2, is EADIYQTPRYLVIGTGKKITLECSQTMGHDKMYWYQQDPGMELHLIHYSYGVNSTEKGDLSSESTVSRIRTEHFPLTLESARPSHTSQYLCASNGNGTGELFFGEGSRLTVL.

The CDR3 reads CASSVGGQPQHF. The CDR3 DNA reads as TGTGCCAGCAGCGTGGGAGGTCAGCCCCAGCATTTT. J is TRBJ1-5 and V is TRBV5-6, with D uncertain. Per the germline V gene, CDR1 is SGHDT and CDR2 is YYEEEE. This CDR3 is 12 amino acids long. V dropped 4 bases and J dropped 6 bases, with 8 bases sitting between them.

The chain is built from TRBV29-1 and TRBJ1-5; D perhaps matches TRBD1 (6 bases). CDR1 SQVTM and CDR2 ANQGSEA come from the germline V gene. CDR3 length: 13 amino acids. V was pared by 6 bases and J by 3 bases, with 12 bases between. DNA of the CDR3: TGCAGCGTAGCTCAGGGGATCAATCAGCCCCAGCATTTT. Translation gives CSVAQGINQPQHF. Based on the CDR3 plus reference TRBV29-1 and TRBJ1-5, the full variable domain is SAVISQKPSRDICQRGTSLTIQCQVDSQVTMMFWYRQQPGQSLTLIATANQGSEATYESGFVIDKFPISRPNLTFSTLTVSNMSPEDSSIYLCSVAQGINQPQHFGDGTRLSIL.

J is TRBJ2-1 and V is TRBV20-1; D could derive from TRBD1 or TRBD2 (5 bases each). This CDR3 is 15 amino acids long. V lost 6 bases and J 0 bases, leaving 15 bases between the germline ends. Germline V gene data show CDR1 as DFQATT and CDR2 as SNEGSKA (reference sequence). The CDR3 nucleotides read TGCAGTGCCCCCTCCAGGGAGAGCTCCTACAATGAGCAGTTCTTC. It yields the protein CSAPSRESSYNEQFF.

This chain joins TRBV28 and TRBJ1-1, with D unclear. The ends were cut back, 7 bases at V and 1 base at J, with 10 bases in the middle. The CDR3 is made up of 13 amino acids. Germline V lookup: CDR1 MDHEN, CDR2 SYDVKM. The CDR3 nucleotides read TGTGCCAGCACCCCCTACAGGAACACTGAAGCTTTCTTT. It translates to CASTPYRNTEAFF.

The CDR3 reads CASSPAVLNTEAFF. CDR3 sequence (DNA): TGTGCCAGCAGCCCGGCAGTCCTGAACACTGAAGCTTTCTTT. V is TRBV13 and J is TRBJ1-1; unclear D gene. V lost 5 bases, J lost 0 bases, and 10 bases lay in between. The germline CDR1 and CDR2 sequences are PRHDT and FYEKMQ (reference sequence). The CDR3 spans 14 residues.

This clonotype has a handful of counts. The V gene is TRBV13, the J gene TRBJ2-5; TRBD2 might be the D (7 bases). CDR3 size: 15 residues. CDR1 PRHDT and CDR2 FYEKMQ come from the germline V gene (reference sequence). The V and J ends lost 4 bases and 5 bases respectively, with 17 bases between them. CDR3 sequence: CASSSLGGRGETQYF. The CDR3 DNA is TGTGCCAGCAGCTCACTCGGGGGGCGGGGTGAGACCCAGTACTTC.

This chain links TRBV20-1 with TRBJ2-1, with D unclear. The CDR3 length is 16 residues. V lost 0 bases and J 0 bases, leaving 12 bases between the germline ends. CDR1 is DFQATT, CDR2 SNEGSKA, per germline (reference sequence). In nucleotides, the CDR3 is TGCAGTGCTAGAGATTGGCTCGAGGACTCCTACAATGAGCAGTTCTTC. This gives the protein CSARDWLEDSYNEQFF.

The V gene is TRBV3-1, the J gene TRBJ2-3, with TRBD1 matching 9 bases. The germline V gene encodes CDR1 LGHDT and CDR2 YNNKEL (reference sequence). The length of the CDR3 is 17 residues. The trim removed 0 bases at V and 4 bases at J, leaving 8 bases unmatched. The CDR3 region has the DNA TGTGCCAGCAGCCAAGAGAGGGGACAGGGAAGGCCAGATACGCAGTATTTT. Translation gives CASSQERGQGRPDTQYF.

CDR3 protein: CATSPGTHNEQFF. CDR3 in DNA: TGTGCCACCAGCCCTGGGACTCACAATGAGCAGTTCTTC. The genes are TRBV24-1 and TRBJ2-1; a possible D gene is TRBD2 (6 bases). V shed 7 bases and J shed 5 bases, with 11 bases lying between them. The germline gives CDR1 KGHDR, CDR2 SFDVKD. The CDR3 has 13 residues.

The chain combines TRBV28 with TRBJ1-1, with D possibly being TRBD1 (5 bases). The CDR3 spans 16 residues. Germline CDR1 MDHEN, CDR2 SYDVKM. The V and J ends lost 6 bases and 2 bases respectively, with 19 bases between them. CDR3 bases: TGTGCCAGCAGCCCAAGGGTTCTAGGGGTAAACACTGAAGCTTTCTTT. Translating it yields CASSPRVLGVNTEAFF. The entire variable domain, with the rest obtained from reference TRBV28 and TRBJ1-1, is as follows: DVKVTQSSRYLVKRTGEKVFLECVQDMDHENMFWYRQDPGLGLRLIYFSYDVKMKEKGDIPEGYSVSREKKERFSLILESASTNQTSMYLCASSPRVLGVNTEAFFGQGTRLTVV.

This chain joins TRBV7-2 and TRBJ2-7; 9 bases are a match to TRBD2. This CDR3 region has 15 residues. Looked up from germline, CDR1 is SGHTA and CDR2 is FQGNSA. Unmatched junction bases numbered 3, after V lost 1 base and J lost 2 bases. The CDR3 nucleotides read TGTGCCAGCAGCTTAGTGACTAGCGGAGCCTACGAGCAGTACTTC. It yields the protein CASSLVTSGAYEQYF.

This sequence joins TRBV5-1 and TRBJ2-2; 8 positions match TRBD1. The CDR3 contains 15 residues. Per germline, CDR1 SGHRS and CDR2 YFSETQ. V shed 4 bases and J 4 bases; nucleotides not matched to a gene: 6. CDR3 in amino acids: CASSPDRDGTGELFF. The CDR3 coding sequence is TGCGCCAGCAGCCCGGACAGGGATGGCACCGGGGAGCTGTTTTTT. Full variable domain (missing parts from reference TRBV5-1 and TRBJ2-2): KAGVTQTPRYLIKTRGQQVTLSCSPISGHRSVSWYQQTPGQGLQFLFEYFSETQRNKGNFPGRFSGRQFSNSRSEMNVSTLELGDSALYLCASSPDRDGTGELFFGEGSRLTVL.

The V and J genes are TRBV27 and TRBJ2-1; tentative D call: TRBD2 (6 bases). The ends were cut back, 5 bases at V and 5 bases at J, with 10 bases in the middle. The germline CDR1 and CDR2 sequences are MNHEY and SMNVEV (reference sequence). This CDR3 contains 13 residues. CDR3 DNA sequence: TGTGCCAGCAGTCAGGGACTCAACAATGAGCAGTTCTTC. This gives the protein CASSQGLNNEQFF.

The chain couples TRBV13 to TRBJ2-2, with TRBD2 matching over 11 bases. The CDR3 is 17 residues long. Germline CDR1 is PRHDT and CDR2 is FYEKMQ (reference sequence). Trimming took 5 bases from V and 3 from J; bases not matched to a gene: 8. CDR3 DNA sequence: TGTGCCAGCAGCCCCGCCAGTAGCGGGAGGGACACCGGGGAGCTGTTTTTT. Translating it yields CASSPASSGRDTGELFF.

V and J are TRBV27 and TRBJ2-7; unclear D gene. CDR1 and CDR2 (germline): MNHEY, SMNVEV (reference sequence). The CDR3 totals 14 residues. V was trimmed by 3 bases and J by 5 bases, leaving 14 bases between them. CDR3 sequence reads: CASSFGLGADEQYF. In DNA form, the CDR3 reads TGTGCCAGCAGTTTTGGGCTAGGAGCCGACGAGCAGTACTTC.

The gene calls are TRBV28 and TRBJ1-2, with unresolved D. The CDR3 is 13 residues long. Germline loops: CDR1 MDHEN, CDR2 SYDVKM. The V end lost 1 base, the J end lost 7 bases, and 10 bases lay between the germline ends. CDR3 loop: CASSLSLGSGYTF. The CDR3 coding sequence is TGTGCCAGCAGTTTATCCTTAGGGTCTGGCTACACCTTC.

The chain joins TRBV3-1 to TRBJ2-2, with 11 positions matching TRBD2. V shed 1 base and J 2 bases; nucleotides not matched to a gene: 6. The CDR3 sequence is 18 residues long. CDR1 LGHDT and CDR2 YNNKEL come from the germline V gene (reference sequence). The CDR3 loop reads CASSQGGGTSGNTGELFF. As DNA, the CDR3 is TGTGCCAGCAGCCAAGGAGGGGGGACTAGCGGAAACACCGGGGAGCTGTTTTTT.